These 5 T cell receptor beta chains were all obtained from the same sample, sequenced in a study of OX40 agonist ivuxolimab in advanced cancers. The table came from immunoSEQ multiplex PCR; TCRdb's copy has only in-frame clones and leaves some out. The table lists 66,000 or so clones, 85% of them singletons, with approximately 4% in the top ten. The sample was CD4+ or CD8+ T cells sorted from blood, taken in a trial of the OX40 agonist ivuxolimab. These receptors were taken from an adult with an advanced solid tumor such as melanoma, head and neck, liver or kidney cancer.

This rearrangement joins TRBV7-2 to TRBJ2-3; no clear D gene. Trimming stripped 2 bases from V and 3 bases from J, with 15 bases between. Germline loops: CDR1 SGHTA, CDR2 FQGNSA. The CDR3 spans 16 residues. The CDR3 sequence: CASSLRRTAGTDTQYF. The CDR3 region has the DNA TGTGCCAGCAGCTTAAGGAGAACGGCTGGGACAGATACGCAGTATTTT.

The chain carries TRBV10-3 and TRBJ1-2; possible D gene TRBD1, 5 bases. Germline V lookup: CDR1 ENHRY, CDR2 SYGVKD. The CDR3 totals 13 residues. V lost 4 bases, J lost 8 bases, and 14 bases lay in between. This chain's CDR3 is CAISGTSIRGYTF. The DNA of the CDR3 is TGTGCCATCAGTGGGACAAGTATTCGGGGCTACACCTTC.

V and J are TRBV18 and TRBJ1-4, with 7 positions matching TRBD1. CDR3 length equals 14 residues. The germline V gene encodes CDR1 KGHSH and CDR2 LQKENI. V lost 5 bases and J lost 7; bases outside the gene matches: 7. CDR3 bases: TGTGCCAGCTCAACCACAGGGGCGGGTGAAAAACTGTTTTTT. It encodes CASSTTGAGEKLFF. Drawing the rest from reference TRBV18 and TRBJ1-4, the complete variable domain is NAGVMQNPRHLVRRRGQEARLRCSPMKGHSHVYWYRQLPEEGLKFMVYLQKENIIDESGMPKERFSAEFPKEGPSILRIQQVVRGDSAAYFCASSTTGAGEKLFFGSGTQLSVL.

This clone has more than one count but fewer than ten. The V and J genes are TRBV19 and TRBJ2-7, with 8 bases that match TRBD2. Trimming cost V 10 bases and J 3 bases; bases outside gene matches: 8. The germline CDR1 and CDR2 sequences are LNHDA and SQIVND (reference sequence). The CDR3 totals 13 residues. This chain's CDR3 is CAIPLAGLYEQYF. The CDR3 coding sequence is TGTGCCATCCCCCTAGCGGGCCTCTACGAGCAGTACTTC.

J is TRBJ2-1 and V is TRBV6-5, with a tentative D call TRBD1 (5 bases). Trimming pared 6 bases from V and 6 bases from J, leaving 9 bases between. Germline V gene data show CDR1 as MNHEY and CDR2 as SVGAGI. The CDR3 covers 12 residues. The CDR3: CASRSQGNEQFF. The CDR3 DNA is TGTGCCAGCAGATCCCAGGGCAATGAGCAGTTCTTC.